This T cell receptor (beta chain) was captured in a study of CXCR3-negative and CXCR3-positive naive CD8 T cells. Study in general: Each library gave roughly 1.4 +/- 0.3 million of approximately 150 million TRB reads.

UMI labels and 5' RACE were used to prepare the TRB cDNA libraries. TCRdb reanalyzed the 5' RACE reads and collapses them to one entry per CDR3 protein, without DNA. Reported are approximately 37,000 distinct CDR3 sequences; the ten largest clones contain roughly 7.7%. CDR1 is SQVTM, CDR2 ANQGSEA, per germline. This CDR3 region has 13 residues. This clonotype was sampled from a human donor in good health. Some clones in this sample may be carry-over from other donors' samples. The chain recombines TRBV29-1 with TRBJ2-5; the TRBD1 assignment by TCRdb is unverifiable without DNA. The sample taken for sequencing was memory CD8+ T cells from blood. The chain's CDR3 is CSVSRDIQETQYF.